This T cell receptor beta chain originates from a study of blood T cell repertoires in COVID-19. On the study more broadly: Material from acute and convalescent COVID-19 was sourced from the United States, Italy and Spain. T cells, B-cell-depleted T cells, or PBMCs provided the cDNA or gDNA that served as material.

Authors' analysis steps: It was from reference gene primer amplification that nucleated cell counts were estimated. Clones were read by immunoSEQ multiplex PCR, and TCRdb kept only the in-frame ones, dropping some. V, J and clone size reflect that table, while D and trimming were determined from the DNA. This table has 190,000 or so clones, around nine tenths appearing once. The source material was peripheral blood. This TCR was recovered from a woman younger than 35 who had recovered from COVID-19.

CDR3 nucleotides: TGTGCCAGCTTACCAACAGGGGACACTGAAGCTTTCTTT. It encodes CASLPTGDTEAFF. The V call is TRBV5-6, the J call TRBJ1-1, with 7 nucleotides matching TRBD1. The length of the CDR3 is 13 residues. V shed 7 bases and J 3 bases; nucleotides not matched to a gene: 6. Per germline, CDR1 SGHDT and CDR2 YYEEEE.